The rows below give T cell receptor beta chains drawn from one sample of a study of Ad26.COV2.S vaccination and SARS-CoV-2 variants. Only in-frame clones appear in the TCRdb table, and some are missing; sequencing was by immunoSEQ multiplex PCR. The sample holds around 450,000 clones, approximately 90% seen once. The sample in question was peripheral blood, obtained in a trial of Ad26.COV2.S vaccine versus placebo. These receptors all stem from a person aged 18-60 years who received the Ad26.COV2.S COVID-19 vaccine or a placebo. CDR3s include the opening cysteine and the closing phenylalanine or tryptophan.

>TRBJ2-5|TRBV14
CASSPFSGQMEETQYF
>TRBJ2-1|TRBV5-1
CASSPGQWNEQFF
>TRBJ1-1|TRBV6-5
CASRYRGVAFF
>TRBJ1-6|TRBV7-3
CASSSGPGNSPLHF
>TRBJ2-3|TRBV10-2
CATGTSGADTQYF
>TRBJ2-7|TRBV5-8
CASSQTGWYEQYF
>TRBJ2-3|TRBV11-1
CASSSPGATRYTQYF
>TRBJ2-7|TRBV28
CASSLLGGTYEQYF
>TRBJ1-5|TRBV27
CASRAGASNQPQHF
>TRBJ2-5|TRBV5-4
CASSFRGWETQYF
>TRBJ1-1|TRBV19
CASDTDGLSGTEAFF
>TRBJ2-3|TRBV5-1
CASRPGQFTDTQYF
>TRBJ2-3|TRBV1
CTSAPRAEGDTQYF
>TRBJ1-3|TRBV5-4
CASSLAGRTGVENTIYF
>TRBJ2-7|TRBV2
CASSEATGGPYEQYF
>TRBJ2-2|TRBV2
CASSEAPQGANVVNTGELFF
>TRBJ2-7|TRBV10-1
CASRKGQRAYEQYF
>TRBJ2-5|TRBV3-1/TRBV3-2
CASSQGGVSETQYF
>TRBJ2-7|TRBV11-2
CASSIYRSYYEQYF
>TRBJ1-1|TRBV4-1
CASSHGDSRNTEAFF
>TRBJ1-5|TRBV3-1/TRBV3-2
CASSQTGQRSNQPQHF
>TRBJ2-7|TRBV9
CASSVGSGNEQYF
>TRBJ2-1|TRBV4-1
CASSQPSRTPGQGNEQFF
>TRBJ2-2|TRBV4-3
CASSQEGGGGTGELFF
>TRBJ2-5|TRBV6-1
CASSELGGSLVETQYF
>TRBJ2-7|TRBV21-1
CASSATRLAGGNYEQYF
>TRBJ2-5|TRBV10-3
CAISEYGSQETQYF
>TRBJ2-1|TRBV28
CASSFLPNAPPYNEQFF
>TRBJ1-5|TRBV19
CASSIGWGELDNQPQHF
>TRBJ1-3|TRBV18
CASSPVDSSSGNTIYF
>TRBJ2-5|TRBV10-3
CAISDAGSETQYF
>TRBJ1-5|TRBV29-1
CSVIGTGDQPQHF
>TRBJ1-5|TRBV28
CASSRRTLSNQPQHF